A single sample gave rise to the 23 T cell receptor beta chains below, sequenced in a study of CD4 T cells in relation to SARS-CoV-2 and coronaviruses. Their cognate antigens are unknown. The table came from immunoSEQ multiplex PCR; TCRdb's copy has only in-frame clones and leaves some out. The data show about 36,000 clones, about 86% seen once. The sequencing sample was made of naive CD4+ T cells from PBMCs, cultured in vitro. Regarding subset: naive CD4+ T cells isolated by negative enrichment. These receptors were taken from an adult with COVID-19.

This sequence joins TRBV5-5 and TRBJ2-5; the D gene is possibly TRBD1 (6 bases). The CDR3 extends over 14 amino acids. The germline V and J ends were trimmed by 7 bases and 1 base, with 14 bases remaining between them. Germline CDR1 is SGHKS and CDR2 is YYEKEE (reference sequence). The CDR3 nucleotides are TGTGCCAGCTTTAAGACAGGTGGCCAAGAGACCCAGTACTTC. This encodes CASFKTGGQETQYF.

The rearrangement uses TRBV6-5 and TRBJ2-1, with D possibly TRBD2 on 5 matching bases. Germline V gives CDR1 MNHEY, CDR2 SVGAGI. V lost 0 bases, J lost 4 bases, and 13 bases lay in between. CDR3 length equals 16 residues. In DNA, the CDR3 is TGTGCCAGCAGTTACTCGCTCCGGGGAGCATACAATGAGCAGTTCTTC. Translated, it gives CASSYSLRGAYNEQFF.

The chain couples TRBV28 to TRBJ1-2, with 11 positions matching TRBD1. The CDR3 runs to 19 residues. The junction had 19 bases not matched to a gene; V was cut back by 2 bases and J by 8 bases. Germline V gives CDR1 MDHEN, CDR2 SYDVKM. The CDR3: CASSLLWTGGEVENEGYTF. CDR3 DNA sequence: TGTGCCAGCAGTTTACTGTGGACAGGGGGCGAGGTGGAGAATGAGGGCTACACCTTC.

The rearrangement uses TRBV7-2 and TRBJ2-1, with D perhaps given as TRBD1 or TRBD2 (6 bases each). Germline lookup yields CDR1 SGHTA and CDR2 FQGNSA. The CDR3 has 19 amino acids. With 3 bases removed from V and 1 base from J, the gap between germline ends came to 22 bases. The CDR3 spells CASSLGGKTGHRSYNEQFF. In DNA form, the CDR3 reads TGTGCCAGCAGCTTGGGGGGAAAAACAGGGCATAGGTCCTACAATGAGCAGTTCTTC.

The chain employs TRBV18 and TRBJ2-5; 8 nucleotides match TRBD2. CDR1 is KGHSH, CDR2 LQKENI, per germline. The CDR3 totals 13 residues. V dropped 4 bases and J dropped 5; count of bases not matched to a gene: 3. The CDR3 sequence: CASSQGLEETQYF. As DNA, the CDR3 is TGTGCCAGCTCACAGGGACTAGAGGAGACCCAGTACTTC.

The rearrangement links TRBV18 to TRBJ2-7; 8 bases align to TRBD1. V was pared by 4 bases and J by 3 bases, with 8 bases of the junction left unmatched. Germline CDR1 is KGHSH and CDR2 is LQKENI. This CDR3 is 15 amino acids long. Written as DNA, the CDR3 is TGTGCCAGCTCACTATTGGGACAGGTGAACTACGAGCAGTACTTC. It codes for CASSLLGQVNYEQYF.

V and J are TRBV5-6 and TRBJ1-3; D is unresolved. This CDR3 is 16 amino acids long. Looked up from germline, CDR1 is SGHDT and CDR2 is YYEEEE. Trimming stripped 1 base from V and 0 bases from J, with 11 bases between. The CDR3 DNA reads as TGTGCCAGCAGCTTGTCGGAGGGTTTCTCTGGAAACACCATATATTTT. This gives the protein CASSLSEGFSGNTIYF.

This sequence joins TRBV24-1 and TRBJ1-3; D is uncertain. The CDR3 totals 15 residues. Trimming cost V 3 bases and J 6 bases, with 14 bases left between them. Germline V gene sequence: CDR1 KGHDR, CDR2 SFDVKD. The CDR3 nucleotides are TGTGCCACCAGTGATGTGCAGGACCCAGCAAACACCATATATTTT. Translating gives CATSDVQDPANTIYF.

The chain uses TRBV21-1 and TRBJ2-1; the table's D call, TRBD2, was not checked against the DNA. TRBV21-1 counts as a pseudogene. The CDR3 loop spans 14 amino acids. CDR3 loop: CASSKGRGRNEQFF. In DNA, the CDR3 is TGTGCCAGCAGCAAAGGGCGCGGGAGGAATGAGCAGTTCTTC.

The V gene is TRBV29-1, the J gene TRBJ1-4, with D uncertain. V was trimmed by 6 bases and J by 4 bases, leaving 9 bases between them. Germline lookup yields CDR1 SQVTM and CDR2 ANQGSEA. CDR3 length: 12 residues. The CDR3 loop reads CSVRVDNEKLFF. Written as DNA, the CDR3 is TGCAGCGTCCGGGTCGATAATGAAAAACTGTTTTTT.

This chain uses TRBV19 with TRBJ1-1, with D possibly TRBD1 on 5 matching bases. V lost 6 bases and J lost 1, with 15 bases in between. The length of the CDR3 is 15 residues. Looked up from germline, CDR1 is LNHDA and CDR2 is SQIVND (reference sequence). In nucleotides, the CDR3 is TGTGCCAGTAGAACGGATCGTGGGGGGAACACTGAAGCTTTCTTT. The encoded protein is CASRTDRGGNTEAFF. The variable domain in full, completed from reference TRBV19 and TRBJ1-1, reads DGGITQSPKYLFRKEGQNVTLSCEQNLNHDAMYWYRQDPGQGLRLIYYSQIVNDFQKGDIAEGYSVSREKKESFPLTVTSAQKNPTAFYLCASRTDRGGNTEAFFGQGTRLTVV.

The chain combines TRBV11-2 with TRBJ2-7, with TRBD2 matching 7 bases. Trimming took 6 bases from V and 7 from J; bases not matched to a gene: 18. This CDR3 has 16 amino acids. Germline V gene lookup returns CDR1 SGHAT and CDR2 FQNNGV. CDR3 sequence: CASSSAAVSTRGEQYF. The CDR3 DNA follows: TGTGCCAGCAGTTCCGCAGCGGTGTCTACGCGGGGGGAGCAGTACTTC.

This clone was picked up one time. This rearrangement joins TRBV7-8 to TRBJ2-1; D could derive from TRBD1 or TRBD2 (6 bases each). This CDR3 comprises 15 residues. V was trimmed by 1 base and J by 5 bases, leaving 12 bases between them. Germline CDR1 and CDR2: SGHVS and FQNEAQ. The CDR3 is CASSLVGGPHNEQFF. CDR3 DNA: TGTGCCAGCAGCTTAGTGGGGGGCCCCCACAATGAGCAGTTCTTC.

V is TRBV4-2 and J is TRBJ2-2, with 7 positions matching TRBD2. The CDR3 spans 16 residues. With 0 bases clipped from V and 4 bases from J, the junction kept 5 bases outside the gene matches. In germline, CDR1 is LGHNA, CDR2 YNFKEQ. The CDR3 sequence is CASSQDFGLGTGELFF. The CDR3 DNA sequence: TGTGCCAGCAGCCAAGATTTCGGACTAGGCACCGGGGAGCTGTTTTTT.

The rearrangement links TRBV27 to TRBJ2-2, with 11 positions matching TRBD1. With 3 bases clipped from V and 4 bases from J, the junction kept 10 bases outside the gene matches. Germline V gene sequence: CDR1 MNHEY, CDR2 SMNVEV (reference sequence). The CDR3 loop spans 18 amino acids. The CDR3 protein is CASSLGRPGQGVTGELFF. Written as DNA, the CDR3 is TGTGCCAGCAGTTTGGGCAGACCGGGACAGGGGGTCACCGGGGAGCTGTTTTTT.

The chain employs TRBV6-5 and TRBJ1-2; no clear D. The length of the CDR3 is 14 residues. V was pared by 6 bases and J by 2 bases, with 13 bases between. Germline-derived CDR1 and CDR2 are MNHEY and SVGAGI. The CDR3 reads CASRDRTENYGYTF. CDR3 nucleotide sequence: TGTGCCAGCAGAGACCGGACGGAAAACTATGGCTACACCTTC.

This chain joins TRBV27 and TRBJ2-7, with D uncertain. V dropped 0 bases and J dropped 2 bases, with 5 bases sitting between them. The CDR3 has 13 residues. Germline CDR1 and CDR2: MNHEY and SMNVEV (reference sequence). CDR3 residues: CASSLSLAYEQYF. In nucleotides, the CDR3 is TGTGCCAGCAGTTTATCACTGGCCTACGAGCAGTACTTC.

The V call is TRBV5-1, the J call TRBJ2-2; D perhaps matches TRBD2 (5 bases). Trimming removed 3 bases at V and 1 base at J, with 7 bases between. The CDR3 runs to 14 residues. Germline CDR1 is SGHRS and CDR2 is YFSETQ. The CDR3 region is CASSSGVNTGELFF. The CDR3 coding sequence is TGCGCCAGCAGCTCCGGGGTGAACACCGGGGAGCTGTTTTTT.

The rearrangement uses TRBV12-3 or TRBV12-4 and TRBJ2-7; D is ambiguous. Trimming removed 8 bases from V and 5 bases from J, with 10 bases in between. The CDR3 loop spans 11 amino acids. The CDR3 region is CASGRPHEQYF. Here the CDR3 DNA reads TGTGCCAGCGGGCGACCCCACGAGCAGTACTTC.

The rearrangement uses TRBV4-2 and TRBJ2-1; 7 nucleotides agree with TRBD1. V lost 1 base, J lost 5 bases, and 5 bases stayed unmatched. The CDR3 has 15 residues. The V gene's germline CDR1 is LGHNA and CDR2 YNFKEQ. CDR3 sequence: CASSQVGGQNNEQFF. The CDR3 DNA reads TGTGCCAGCAGCCAAGTTGGGGGACAGAACAATGAGCAGTTCTTC.

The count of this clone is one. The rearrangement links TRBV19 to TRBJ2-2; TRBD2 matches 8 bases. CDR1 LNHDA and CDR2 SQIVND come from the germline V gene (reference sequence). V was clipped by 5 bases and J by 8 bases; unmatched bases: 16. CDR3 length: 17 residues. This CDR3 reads CASSPRLLAAYAGELFF. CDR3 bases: TGTGCCAGTAGTCCTCGTTTACTAGCGGCCTATGCTGGGGAGCTGTTTTTT.

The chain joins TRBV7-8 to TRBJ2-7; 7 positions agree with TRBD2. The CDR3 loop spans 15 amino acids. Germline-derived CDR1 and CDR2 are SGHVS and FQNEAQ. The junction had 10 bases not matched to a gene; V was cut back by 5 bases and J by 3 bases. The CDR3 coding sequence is TGTGCCAGCAGCCAGGTAGTAGCGGGCATCTACGAGCAGTACTTC. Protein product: CASSQVVAGIYEQYF.

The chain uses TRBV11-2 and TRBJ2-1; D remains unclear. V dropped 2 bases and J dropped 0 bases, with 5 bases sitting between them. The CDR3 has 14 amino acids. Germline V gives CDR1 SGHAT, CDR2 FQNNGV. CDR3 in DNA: TGTGCCAGCAGCTTATTTAGCTCCTACAATGAGCAGTTCTTC. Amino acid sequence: CASSLFSSYNEQFF.